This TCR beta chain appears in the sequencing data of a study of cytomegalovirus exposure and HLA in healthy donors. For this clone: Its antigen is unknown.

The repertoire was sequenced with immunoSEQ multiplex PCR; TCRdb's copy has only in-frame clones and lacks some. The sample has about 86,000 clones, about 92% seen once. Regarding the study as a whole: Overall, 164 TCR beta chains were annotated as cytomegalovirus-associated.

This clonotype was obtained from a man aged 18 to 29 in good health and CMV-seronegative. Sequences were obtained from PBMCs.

CDR3 nucleotide sequence: TGTGCTAGTGGTTTGTTCCAGGGGGAGCATCAGCCCCAGCATTTT. Encoded protein: CASGLFQGEHQPQHF. The rearrangement uses TRBV12-5 and TRBJ1-5, with 7 bases matching TRBD1. V gave up 2 bases and J gave up 5 bases; unmatched junction bases: 6. Germline CDR1 LGHNT, CDR2 FRNRAP. The CDR3 extends over 15 amino acids.